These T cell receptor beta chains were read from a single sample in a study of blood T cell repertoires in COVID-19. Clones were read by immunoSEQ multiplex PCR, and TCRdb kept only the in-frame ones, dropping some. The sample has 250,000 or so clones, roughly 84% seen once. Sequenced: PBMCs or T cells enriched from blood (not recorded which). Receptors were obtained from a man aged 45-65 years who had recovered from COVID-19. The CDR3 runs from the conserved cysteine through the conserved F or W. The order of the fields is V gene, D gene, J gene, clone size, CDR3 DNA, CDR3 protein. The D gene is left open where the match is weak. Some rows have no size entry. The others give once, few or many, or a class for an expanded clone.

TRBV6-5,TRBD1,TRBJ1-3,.,TGTGCCATCGGGACAGGGGGCTCTGGAAACACCATATATTTT,CAIGTGGSGNTIYF
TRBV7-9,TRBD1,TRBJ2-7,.,TGTGCCAGCAGCTGGCCCGGGACAGGCTTCGAGCAGTACTTC,CASSWPGTGFEQYF
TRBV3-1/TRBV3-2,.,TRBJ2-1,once,TGTGCCAGCAGCTTGCAGGGGGGAAGTGAGCAGTTCTTC,CASSLQGGSEQFF
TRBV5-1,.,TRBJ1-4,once,TGCGCCAGCAGCTTGGCCCCCCCCCAGTTTAATGAAAAACTGTTTTTT,CASSLAPPQFNEKLFF
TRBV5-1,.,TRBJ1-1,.,TGCGCCAGCGGGCTGGAAGTCACTGAAGCTTTCTTT,CASGLEVTEAFF
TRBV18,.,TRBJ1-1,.,TGTGCCAGCTCACCGGCCGGACAGATGAACACTGAAGCTTTCTTT,CASSPAGQMNTEAFF
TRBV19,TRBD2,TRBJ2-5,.,TGTGCCAGTAGTACCTCCGTGGTAGCGGGGATCCAAGAGACCCAGTACTTC,CASSTSVVAGIQETQYF
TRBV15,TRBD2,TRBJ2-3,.,TGTGCCACCAGCATCCTAGCGGGATCAGATACGCAGTATTTT,CATSILAGSDTQYF
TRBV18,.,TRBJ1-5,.,TGTGCCAGCTCACCTAGGGCAGGGGAAGAACAGCCCCAGCATTTT,CASSPRAGEEQPQHF
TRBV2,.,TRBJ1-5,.,TGTGCCAGCAGTGAATTCGTAAACAATCAGCCCCAGCATTTT,CASSEFVNNQPQHF
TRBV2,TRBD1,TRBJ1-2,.,TGTGCCAGCAGTCACGACAGGGACAGTGGCTACACCTTC,CASSHDRDSGYTF
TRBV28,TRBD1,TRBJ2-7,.,TGTGCCAGCAGGTTTGGGACAGGGCTATACTTC,CASRFGTGLYF
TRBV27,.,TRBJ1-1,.,TGTGCCAGTGATTGCGAGGCCGTCAACACTGAAGCTTTCTTT,CASDCEAVNTEAFF
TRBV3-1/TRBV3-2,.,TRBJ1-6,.,TGTGCCAGCAGCCAAGTATCGAATTCACCCCTCCACTTT,CASSQVSNSPLHF
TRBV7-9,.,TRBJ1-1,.,TGTGCCAGCAGCCTAGGGAGTGAAGCTTTCTTT,CASSLGSEAFF
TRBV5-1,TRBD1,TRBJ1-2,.,TGCGCCAGCAGCTTGGCCGTGGCAGGGGGCCCGCAGGGTGGCTACACCTTC,CASSLAVAGGPQGGYTF
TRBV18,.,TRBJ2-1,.,TGTGCCAGCTCACCCAGGGGAATCGATGAGCAGTTCTTC,CASSPRGIDEQFF
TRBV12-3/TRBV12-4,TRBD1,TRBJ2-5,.,TGTGCCACCTCCATGGACAGGTTCGAGACCCAGTACTTC,CATSMDRFETQYF
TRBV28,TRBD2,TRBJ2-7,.,TGTGCCAGCAGTTCCTATGAAGCGGGAGGAAGTAATGGGCAGTACTTC,CASSSYEAGGSNGQYF
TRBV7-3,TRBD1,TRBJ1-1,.,TGTGCCAGCAGCCAAACAGGGGGCTATGAAGCTTTCTTT,CASSQTGGYEAFF
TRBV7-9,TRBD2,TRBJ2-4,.,TGTGCCAGCAGCTCAAGCGGGGGGGCGGCCAAAAACATTCAGTACTTC,CASSSSGGAAKNIQYF
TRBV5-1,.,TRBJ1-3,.,TGCGCCAGCAGCTTGGCCGAAGCTGATCTATATGGAAACACCATATATTTT,CASSLAEADLYGNTIYF
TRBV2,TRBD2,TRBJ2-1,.,TGTGCCAGCAGTGCAGCTTTCCGTGAAGCGGGGGGGAAGGGTTTGGAGCAGTTCTTC,CASSAAFREAGGKGLEQFF
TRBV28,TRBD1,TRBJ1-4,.,TGTGCCAGCAGTACACAGGGGGGAGGTGAAAAACTGTTTTTT,CASSTQGGGEKLFF
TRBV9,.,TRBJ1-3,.,TGTGCCAGCAGCGAGGCCCCTACCGGCGGGGCTGGAAACACCATATATTTT,CASSEAPTGGAGNTIYF
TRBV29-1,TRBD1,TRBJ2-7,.,TGCAGCGTGGGGACAGCCTCCTACGAGCAGTACTTC,CSVGTASYEQYF
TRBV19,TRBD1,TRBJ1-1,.,TGTGCCAGTAGTACCCTCGGGACAGTTCGGTACACTGAAGCTTTCTTT,CASSTLGTVRYTEAFF
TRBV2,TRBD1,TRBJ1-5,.,TGTGCCAGCGTACAGGGGGGGTATGGCAATCAGCCCCAGCATTTT,CASVQGGYGNQPQHF
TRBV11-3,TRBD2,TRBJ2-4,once,TGTGCCAGCAGCTTAGATCAGGGACTAATAGCCAAAAACATTCAGTACTTC,CASSLDQGLIAKNIQYF
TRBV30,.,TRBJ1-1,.,TGTGCCTGGGGTTCGGGTTTGTACACTGAAGCTTTCTTT,CAWGSGLYTEAFF
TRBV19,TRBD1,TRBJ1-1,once,TGTGCCAGTAGGCCCCAGGGGGTTGGCACTGAAGCTTTCTTT,CASRPQGVGTEAFF
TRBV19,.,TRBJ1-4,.,TGTGCCAGTAGTACTCACAGGTCTAATGAAAAACTGTTTTTT,CASSTHRSNEKLFF
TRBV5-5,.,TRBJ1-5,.,TGTGCCAGCAGCTTATTCCGGGTTCGGGACTCTAGCAATCAGCCCCAGCATTTT,CASSLFRVRDSSNQPQHF
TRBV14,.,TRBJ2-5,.,TGTGCCAGCAGTCTTTTTAGGGGGAGGGCCGGAGAGACCCAGTACTTC,CASSLFRGRAGETQYF
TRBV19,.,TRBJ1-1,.,TGTGCCAGTAGTATAGAGGCGGATGAAGCTTTCTTT,CASSIEADEAFF
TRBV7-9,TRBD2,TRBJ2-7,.,TGTGCCAGCAGCTTCCCGGGACTAGCGGGGGACTCCTACGAGCAGTACTTC,CASSFPGLAGDSYEQYF
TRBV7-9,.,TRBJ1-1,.,TGTGCCAGCAGCTCCGAGCGGAACACTGAAGCTTTCTTT,CASSSERNTEAFF
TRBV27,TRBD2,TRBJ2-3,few,TGTGCCAGCACCGGGACTAGGGACACAGATACGCAGTATTTT,CASTGTRDTDTQYF
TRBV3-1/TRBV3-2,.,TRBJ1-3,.,TGTGCCAGCAGCCCCCGCGGGATCTCTGGAAACACCATATATTTT,CASSPRGISGNTIYF
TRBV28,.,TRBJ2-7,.,TGTGCCAGCAGTCACGGACTAAGCGAGCAGTACTTC,CASSHGLSEQYF
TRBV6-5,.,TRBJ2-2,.,TGTGCCACCGTGTCGAACACCGGGGAGCTGTTTTTT,CATVSNTGELFF
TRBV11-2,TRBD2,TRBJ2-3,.,TGTGCCAGCAGCCGGATGGGACGGGAGGGGGGCACAGATACGCAGTATTTT,CASSRMGREGGTDTQYF
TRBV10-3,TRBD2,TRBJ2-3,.,TGTGCCATCAGGCCGGGACTAGCGGGACCAGATACGCAGTATTTT,CAIRPGLAGPDTQYF
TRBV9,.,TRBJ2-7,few,TGTGCCAGCAGCTCCCGCCAGGTGCAGGGGCAATACGAGCAGTACTTC,CASSSRQVQGQYEQYF
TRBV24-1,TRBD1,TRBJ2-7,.,TGTGCCACCAGTGATTTGCAGGTAGTGCGACAGGGGAATTACGAGCAGTACTTC,CATSDLQVVRQGNYEQYF